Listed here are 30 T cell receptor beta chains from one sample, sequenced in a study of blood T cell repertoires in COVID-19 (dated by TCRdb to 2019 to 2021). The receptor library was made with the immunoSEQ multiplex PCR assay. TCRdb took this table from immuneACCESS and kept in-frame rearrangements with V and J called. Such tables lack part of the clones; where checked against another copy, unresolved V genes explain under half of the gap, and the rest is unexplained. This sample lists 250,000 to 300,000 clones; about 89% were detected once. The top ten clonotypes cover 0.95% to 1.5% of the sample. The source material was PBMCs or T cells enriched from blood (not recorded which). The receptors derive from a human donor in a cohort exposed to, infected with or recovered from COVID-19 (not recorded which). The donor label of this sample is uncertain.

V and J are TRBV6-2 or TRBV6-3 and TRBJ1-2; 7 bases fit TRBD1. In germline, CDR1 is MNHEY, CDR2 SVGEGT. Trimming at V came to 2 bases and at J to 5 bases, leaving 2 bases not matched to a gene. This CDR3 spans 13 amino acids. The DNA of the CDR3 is TGTGCCAGCAGTTACGGACAGGAATATGGCTACACCTTC. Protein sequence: CASSYGQEYGYTF.

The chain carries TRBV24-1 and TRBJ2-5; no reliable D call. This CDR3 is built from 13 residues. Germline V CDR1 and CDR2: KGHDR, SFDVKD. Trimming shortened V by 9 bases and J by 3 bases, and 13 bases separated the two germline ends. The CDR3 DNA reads TGTGCCACCCGTTGCATTCAGAAAGAGACCCAGTACTTC. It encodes CATRCIQKETQYF.

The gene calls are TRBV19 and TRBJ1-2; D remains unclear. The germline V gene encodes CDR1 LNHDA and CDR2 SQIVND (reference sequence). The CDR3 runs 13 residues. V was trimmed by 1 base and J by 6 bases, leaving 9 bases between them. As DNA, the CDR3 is TGTGCCAGTAGTATAGGGGCAGCAGATGGCTACACCTTC. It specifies CASSIGAADGYTF.

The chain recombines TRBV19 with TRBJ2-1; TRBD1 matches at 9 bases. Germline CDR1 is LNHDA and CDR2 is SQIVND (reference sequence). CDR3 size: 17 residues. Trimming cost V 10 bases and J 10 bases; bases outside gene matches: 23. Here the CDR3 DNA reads TGTGCCACCTCCTCCCTCCGGGACAGGGTATACGAGGTGGAGCAGTTCTTC. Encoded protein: CATSSLRDRVYEVEQFF.

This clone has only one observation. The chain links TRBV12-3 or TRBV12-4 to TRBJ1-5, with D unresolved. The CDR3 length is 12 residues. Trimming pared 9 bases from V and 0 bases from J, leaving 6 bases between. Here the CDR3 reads CASRGSNQPQHF. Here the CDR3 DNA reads TGTGCCAGTCGGGGTAGCAATCAGCCCCAGCATTTT.

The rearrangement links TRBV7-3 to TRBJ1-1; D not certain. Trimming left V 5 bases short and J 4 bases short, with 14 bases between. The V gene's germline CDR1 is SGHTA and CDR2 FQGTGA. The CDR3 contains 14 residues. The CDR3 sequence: CASSPTGSGTEAFF. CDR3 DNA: TGTGCCAGCAGCCCAACTGGATCGGGCACTGAAGCTTTCTTT. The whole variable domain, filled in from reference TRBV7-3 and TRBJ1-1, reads GAGVSQTPSNKVTEKGKYVELRCDPISGHTALYWYRQSLGQGPEFLIYFQGTGAADDSGLPNDRFFAVRPEGSVSTLKIQRTERGDSAVYLCASSPTGSGTEAFFGQGTRLTVV.

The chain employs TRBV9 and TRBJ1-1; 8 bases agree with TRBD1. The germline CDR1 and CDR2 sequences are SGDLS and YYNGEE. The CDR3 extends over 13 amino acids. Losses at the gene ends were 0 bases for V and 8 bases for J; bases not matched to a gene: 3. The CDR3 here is CASSVGDRMEAFF. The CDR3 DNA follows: TGTGCCAGCAGCGTAGGGGACAGGATGGAAGCTTTCTTT.

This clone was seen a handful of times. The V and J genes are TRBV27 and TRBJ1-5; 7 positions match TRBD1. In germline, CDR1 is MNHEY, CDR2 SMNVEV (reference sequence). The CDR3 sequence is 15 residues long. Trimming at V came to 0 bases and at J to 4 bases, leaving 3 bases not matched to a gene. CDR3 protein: CASSLSGQSNQPQHF. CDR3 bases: TGTGCCAGCAGTTTATCGGGACAGTCGAATCAGCCCCAGCATTTT.

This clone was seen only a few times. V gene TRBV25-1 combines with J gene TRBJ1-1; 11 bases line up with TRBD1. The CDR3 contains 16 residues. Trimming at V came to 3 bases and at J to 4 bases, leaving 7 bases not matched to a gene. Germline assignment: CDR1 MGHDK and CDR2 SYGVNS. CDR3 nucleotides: TGTGCCAGCAGTGATGGGTGGACAGGGGGCGGCACTGAAGCTTTCTTT. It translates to CASSDGWTGGGTEAFF.

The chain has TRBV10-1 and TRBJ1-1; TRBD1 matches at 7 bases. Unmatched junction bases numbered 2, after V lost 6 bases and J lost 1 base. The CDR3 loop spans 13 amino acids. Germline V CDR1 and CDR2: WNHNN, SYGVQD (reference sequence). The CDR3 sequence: CASRDRPNTEAFF. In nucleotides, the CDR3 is TGCGCCAGCAGGGACAGGCCGAACACTGAAGCTTTCTTT.

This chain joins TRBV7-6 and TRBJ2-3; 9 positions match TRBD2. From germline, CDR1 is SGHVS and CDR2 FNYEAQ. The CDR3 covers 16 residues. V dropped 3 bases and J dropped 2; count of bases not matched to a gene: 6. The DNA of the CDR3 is TGTGCCAGCAGCTTTCTCGTAGCGGGGGACACAGATACGCAGTATTTT. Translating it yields CASSFLVAGDTDTQYF.

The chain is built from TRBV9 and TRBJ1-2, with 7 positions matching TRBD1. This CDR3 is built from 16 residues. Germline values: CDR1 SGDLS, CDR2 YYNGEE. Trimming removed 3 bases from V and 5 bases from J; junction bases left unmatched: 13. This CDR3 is CASSADRALLLYGYTF. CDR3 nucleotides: TGTGCCAGCAGCGCAGACAGGGCCTTACTCCTTTATGGCTACACCTTC.

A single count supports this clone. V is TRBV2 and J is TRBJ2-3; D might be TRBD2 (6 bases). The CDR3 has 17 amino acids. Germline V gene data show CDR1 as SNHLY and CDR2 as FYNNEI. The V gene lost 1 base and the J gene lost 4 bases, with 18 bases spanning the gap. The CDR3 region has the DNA TGTGCCAGCAGTGAAGAGTATGGGACTGGGGCGGCAGATACGCAGTATTTT. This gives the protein CASSEEYGTGAADTQYF.

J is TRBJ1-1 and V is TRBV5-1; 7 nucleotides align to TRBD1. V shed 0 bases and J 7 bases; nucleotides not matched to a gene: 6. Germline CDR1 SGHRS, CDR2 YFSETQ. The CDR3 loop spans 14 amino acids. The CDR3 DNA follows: TGCGCCAGCAGCTTGGTGCCCACAGGGGTTGAAGCTTTCTTT. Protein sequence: CASSLVPTGVEAFF.

The CDR3 DNA follows: TGTGCCACCAGTGATTCTGGACAGGCCCGATATGGCTACACCTTC. Protein sequence: CATSDSGQARYGYTF. The chain combines TRBV24-1 with TRBJ1-2; the match to TRBD1 covers 7 bases. CDR3 length: 15 amino acids. The germline gives CDR1 KGHDR, CDR2 SFDVKD. J lost 5 bases, V lost 2 bases, and 7 bases had no gene match.

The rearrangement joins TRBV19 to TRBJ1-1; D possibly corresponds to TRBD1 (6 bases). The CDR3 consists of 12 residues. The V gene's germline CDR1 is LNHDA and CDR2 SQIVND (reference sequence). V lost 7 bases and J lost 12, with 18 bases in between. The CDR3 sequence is CASIGRARGSFF. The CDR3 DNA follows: TGTGCCAGTATCGGTAGGGCCAGGGGATCTTTCTTT. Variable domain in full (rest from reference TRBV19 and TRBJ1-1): DGGITQSPKYLFRKEGQNVTLSCEQNLNHDAMYWYRQDPGQGLRLIYYSQIVNDFQKGDIAEGYSVSREKKESFPLTVTSAQKNPTAFYLCASIGRARGSFFGQGTRLTVV.

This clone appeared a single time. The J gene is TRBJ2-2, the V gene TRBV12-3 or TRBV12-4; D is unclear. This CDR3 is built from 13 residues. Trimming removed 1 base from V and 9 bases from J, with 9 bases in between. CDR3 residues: CASSLGSDRELFF. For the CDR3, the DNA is TGTGCCAGCAGTTTAGGATCAGATAGGGAGCTGTTTTTT.

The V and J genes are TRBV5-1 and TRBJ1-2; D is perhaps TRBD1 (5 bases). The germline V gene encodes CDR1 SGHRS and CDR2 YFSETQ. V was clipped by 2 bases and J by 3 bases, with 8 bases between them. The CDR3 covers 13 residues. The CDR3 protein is CASSLGEYYGYTF. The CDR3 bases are TGCGCCAGCAGCTTAGGGGAATACTATGGCTACACCTTC.

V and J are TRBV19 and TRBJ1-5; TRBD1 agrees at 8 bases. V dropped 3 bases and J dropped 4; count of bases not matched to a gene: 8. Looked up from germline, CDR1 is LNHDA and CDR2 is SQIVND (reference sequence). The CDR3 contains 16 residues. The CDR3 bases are TGTGCCAGTAGTATCAATGGACAGGGAGGAAATCAGCCCCAGCATTTT. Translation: CASSINGQGGNQPQHF.

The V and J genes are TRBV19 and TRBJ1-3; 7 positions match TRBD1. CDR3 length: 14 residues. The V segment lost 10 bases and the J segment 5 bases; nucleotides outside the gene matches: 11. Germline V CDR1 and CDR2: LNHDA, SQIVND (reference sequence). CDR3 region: CATADRSTRNTIYF. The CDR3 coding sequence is TGTGCCACTGCGGACAGGTCAACCAGAAACACCATATATTTT.

The CDR3 spells CASSQGGGDGYTF. The DNA for the CDR3 is TGTGCCAGCAGCCAAGGAGGGGGTGATGGCTACACCTTC. V is TRBV4-2 and J is TRBJ1-2; maybe TRBD1 (6 bases). The germline V and J ends were trimmed by 1 base and 6 bases, with 9 bases remaining between them. Looked up from germline, CDR1 is LGHNA and CDR2 is YNFKEQ. CDR3 size: 13 residues.

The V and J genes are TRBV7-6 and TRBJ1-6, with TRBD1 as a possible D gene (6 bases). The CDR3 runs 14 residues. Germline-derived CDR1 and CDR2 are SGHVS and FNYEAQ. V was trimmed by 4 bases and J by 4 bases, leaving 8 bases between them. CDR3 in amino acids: CASSSGQYNSPLHF. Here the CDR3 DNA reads TGTGCCAGCAGCTCCGGACAGTATAATTCACCCCTCCACTTT.

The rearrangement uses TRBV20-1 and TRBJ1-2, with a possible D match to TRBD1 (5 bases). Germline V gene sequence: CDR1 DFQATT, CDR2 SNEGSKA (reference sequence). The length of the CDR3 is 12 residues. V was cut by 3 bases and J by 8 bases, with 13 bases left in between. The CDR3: CSASPDGGGYTF. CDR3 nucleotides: TGCAGTGCTAGTCCGGACGGGGGAGGCTACACCTTC.

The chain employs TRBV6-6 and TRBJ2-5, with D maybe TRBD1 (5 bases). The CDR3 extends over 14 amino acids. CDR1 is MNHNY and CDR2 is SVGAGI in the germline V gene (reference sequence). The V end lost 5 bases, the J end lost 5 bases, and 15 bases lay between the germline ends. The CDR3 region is CASSRSRVIETQYF. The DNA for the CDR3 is TGTGCCAGCAGTCGATCCAGGGTTATTGAGACCCAGTACTTC.

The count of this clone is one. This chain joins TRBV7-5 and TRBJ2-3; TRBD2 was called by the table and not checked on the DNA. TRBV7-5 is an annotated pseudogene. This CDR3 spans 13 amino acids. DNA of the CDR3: TGTGCCAGACTGCGGGGGGGCCAAGATACGCAGTATTTT. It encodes CARLRGGQDTQYF.

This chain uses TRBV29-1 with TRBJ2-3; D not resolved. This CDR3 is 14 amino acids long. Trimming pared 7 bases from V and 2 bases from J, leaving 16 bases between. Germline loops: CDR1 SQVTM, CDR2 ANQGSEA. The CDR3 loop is CSGVGAGVTDTQYF. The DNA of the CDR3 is TGCAGCGGGGTAGGCGCAGGCGTCACAGATACGCAGTATTTT.

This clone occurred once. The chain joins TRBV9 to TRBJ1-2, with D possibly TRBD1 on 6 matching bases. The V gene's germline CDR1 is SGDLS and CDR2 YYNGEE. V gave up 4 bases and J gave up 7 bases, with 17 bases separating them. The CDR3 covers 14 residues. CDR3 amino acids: CASSPRTVAGGYTF. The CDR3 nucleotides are TGTGCCAGCAGCCCCAGGACAGTTGCAGGTGGCTACACCTTC.

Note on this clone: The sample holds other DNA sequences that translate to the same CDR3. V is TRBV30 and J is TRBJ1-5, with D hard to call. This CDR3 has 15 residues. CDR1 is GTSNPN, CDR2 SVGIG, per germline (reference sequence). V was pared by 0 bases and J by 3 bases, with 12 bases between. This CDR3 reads CAWSVVGRNNQPQHF. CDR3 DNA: TGTGCCTGGAGTGTAGTGGGGAGGAACAATCAGCCCCAGCATTTT.

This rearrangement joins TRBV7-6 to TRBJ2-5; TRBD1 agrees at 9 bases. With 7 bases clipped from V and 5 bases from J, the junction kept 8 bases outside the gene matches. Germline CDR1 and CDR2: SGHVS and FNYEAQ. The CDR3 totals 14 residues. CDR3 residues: CASNHRGPGETQYF. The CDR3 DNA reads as TGTGCCAGCAACCACAGGGGGCCGGGGGAGACCCAGTACTTC.

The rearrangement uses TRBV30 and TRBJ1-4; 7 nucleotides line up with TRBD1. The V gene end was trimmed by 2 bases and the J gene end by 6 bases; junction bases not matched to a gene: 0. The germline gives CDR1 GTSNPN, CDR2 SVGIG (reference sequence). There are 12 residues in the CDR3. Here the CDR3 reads CAWSTGDEKLFF. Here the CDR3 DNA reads TGTGCCTGGAGTACAGGGGATGAAAAACTGTTTTTT.